The 8 T cell receptor beta chains below were found in one sample sequenced in a study of cytomegalovirus exposure and HLA in healthy donors. Researchers ran the PCR with 60 Vbeta and 13 Jbeta primers. Measured with immunoSEQ multiplex PCR; TCRdb has only the in-frame clones, and not every one. Here the sample spans just under 70,000 clones, about 81% being singletons. Sequenced material: PBMCs. These receptor sequences come from a human donor in good health.

This clone showed up just once. The V and J genes are TRBV5-1 and TRBJ1-1, with 8 bases lining up with TRBD1. J lost 5 bases, V lost 2 bases, and 5 bases had no gene match. CDR1 and CDR2 from the germline V gene are SGHRS and YFSETQ. The CDR3 extends over 14 amino acids. The CDR3 nucleotides read TGCGCCAGCAGCTTCCCAGGGGGCCTTACTGAAGCTTTCTTT. It is translated as CASSFPGGLTEAFF. The full variable domain, rest sourced from reference TRBV5-1 and TRBJ1-1, is KAGVTQTPRYLIKTRGQQVTLSCSPISGHRSVSWYQQTPGQGLQFLFEYFSETQRNKGNFPGRFSGRQFSNSRSEMNVSTLELGDSALYLCASSFPGGLTEAFFGQGTRLTVV.

The chain joins TRBV6-1 to TRBJ1-2; D gene uncertain. CDR1 is MNHNS and CDR2 is SASEGT in the germline V gene. Trimming left V 6 bases short and J 5 bases short, with 4 bases between. CDR3 length: 10 residues. The CDR3 sequence is CASSLYGYTF. CDR3 DNA sequence: TGTGCCAGCAGCCTTTATGGCTACACCTTC.

The table lists this clone with a few counts. This chain joins TRBV30 and TRBJ1-5; D gene unclear. Per germline, CDR1 GTSNPN and CDR2 SVGIG (reference sequence). Trimming took off 6 bases at V and 1 base at J, with 7 bases between the two ends. The CDR3 length is 12 residues. The CDR3 DNA follows: TGTGCCTGTGGGAGCAGCAATCAGCCCCAGCATTTT. Its translation: CACGSSNQPQHF.

This chain connects TRBV7-9 to TRBJ1-1, with D perhaps matching TRBD1 (5 bases). CDR1 and CDR2 (germline): SEHNR, FQNEAQ (reference sequence). Deletions cut 5 bases from V and 1 base from J, with 14 bases between. This CDR3 has 15 residues. The CDR3 coding sequence is TGTGCCAGCAGCCGCTGGGTGACAGAGAACACTGAAGCTTTCTTT. Amino acid sequence: CASSRWVTENTEAFF.

The gene calls are TRBV7-3 and TRBJ2-3, with TRBD2 identical over 8 bases. The V segment lost 2 bases and the J segment 8 bases; nucleotides outside the gene matches: 12. Per the germline V gene, CDR1 is SGHTA and CDR2 is FQGTGA. This CDR3 has 16 residues. This CDR3 reads CASSLAPGGAGGTQYF. The CDR3 bases are TGTGCCAGCAGCTTAGCCCCCGGGGGGGCGGGGGGTACGCAGTATTTT.

V is TRBV7-9 and J is TRBJ1-1, with TRBD1 matching over 8 bases. Germline lookup yields CDR1 SEHNR and CDR2 FQNEAQ (reference sequence). With 5 bases clipped from V and 0 bases from J, the junction kept 8 bases outside the gene matches. The CDR3 has 16 amino acids. This CDR3 reads CASSPDRGNMNTEAFF. CDR3 sequence (DNA): TGTGCCAGCAGCCCAGACAGGGGTAACATGAACACTGAAGCTTTCTTT.

The rearrangement links TRBV19 to TRBJ1-5; 10 bases align to TRBD1. The V gene's germline CDR1 is LNHDA and CDR2 SQIVND (reference sequence). V dropped 9 bases and J dropped 4; count of bases not matched to a gene: 3. This CDR3 comprises 13 residues. The CDR3 spells CASTGQGNQPQHF. DNA of the CDR3: TGTGCCAGCACGGGACAGGGGAATCAGCCCCAGCATTTT.

V is TRBV7-8 and J is TRBJ1-1; D gene uncertain. The germline V and J ends were trimmed by 3 bases and 3 bases, with 20 bases remaining between them. Germline CDR1 reads SGHVS; CDR2 reads FQNEAQ. The CDR3 totals 17 residues. DNA for the CDR3: TGTGCCAGCAGCTTCCAGGCGGGGTCCGGGGTGGACACTGAAGCTTTCTTT. Its translation is CASSFQAGSGVDTEAFF.